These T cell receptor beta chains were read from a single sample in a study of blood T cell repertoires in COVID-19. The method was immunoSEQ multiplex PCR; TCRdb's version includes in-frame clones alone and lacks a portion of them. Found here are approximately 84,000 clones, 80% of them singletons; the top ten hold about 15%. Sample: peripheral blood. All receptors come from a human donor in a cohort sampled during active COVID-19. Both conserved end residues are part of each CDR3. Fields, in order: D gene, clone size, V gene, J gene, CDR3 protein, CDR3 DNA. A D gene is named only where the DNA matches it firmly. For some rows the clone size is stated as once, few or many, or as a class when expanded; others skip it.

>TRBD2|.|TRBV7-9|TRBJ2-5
CASSLSGLAGETQYF
TGTGCCAGCAGCTTATCTGGACTAGCGGGAGAGACCCAGTACTTC
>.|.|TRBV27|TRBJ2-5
CASGRREETQYF
TGTGCCAGCGGCAGGAGGGAGGAGACCCAGTACTTC
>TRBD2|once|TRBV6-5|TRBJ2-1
CAATSGTLDEQFF
TGTGCCGCGACTAGCGGGACCTTAGATGAGCAGTTCTTC
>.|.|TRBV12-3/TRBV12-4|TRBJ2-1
CASSFTQEQFF
TGTGCCAGCAGTTTCACCCAGGAGCAGTTCTTC
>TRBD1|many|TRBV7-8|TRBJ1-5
CASSFEVGTGRQPQHF
TGTGCCAGCAGCTTTGAAGTAGGGACAGGACGCCAGCCCCAGCATTTT
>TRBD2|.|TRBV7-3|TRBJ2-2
CASSLTTSGNTGELFF
TGTGCCAGCAGCTTAACTACTAGCGGAAACACCGGGGAGCTGTTTTTT
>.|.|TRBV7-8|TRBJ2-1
CASSLGQAFNEQFF
TGTGCCAGCAGCTTAGGGCAGGCCTTCAATGAGCAGTTCTTC
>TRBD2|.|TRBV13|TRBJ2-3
CASNPLLSSGGTDTQYF
TGTGCCAGCAACCCCCTGTTGAGTAGCGGGGGTACAGATACGCAGTATTTT
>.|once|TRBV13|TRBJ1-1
CASSLGTGFSNTEAFF
TGTGCCAGCAGCTTAGGCACAGGGTTTAGCAACACTGAAGCTTTCTTT
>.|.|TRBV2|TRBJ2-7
CASRKGGTSYEQYF
TGTGCCAGCAGGAAGGGGGGGACTTCCTACGAGCAGTACTTC
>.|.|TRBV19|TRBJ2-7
CASSIETGVREQYF
TGTGCCAGTAGTATAGAGACCGGAGTCCGCGAGCAGTACTTC
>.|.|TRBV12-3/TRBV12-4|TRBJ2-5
CASKVAEETQYF
TGTGCCAGCAAGGTAGCTGAAGAGACCCAGTACTTC
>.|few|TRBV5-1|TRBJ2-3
CASKGGDTQYF
TGCGCCAGCAAGGGAGGAGATACGCAGTATTTT
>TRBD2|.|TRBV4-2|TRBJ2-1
CASSLGTSGVYNEQFF
TGTGCCAGCAGCCTTGGGACCAGCGGGGTATACAATGAGCAGTTCTTC
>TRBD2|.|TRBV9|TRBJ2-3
CASSVAGGAGGPDTQYF
TGTGCCAGCAGCGTAGCTGGGGGAGCGGGGGGGCCGGATACGCAGTATTTT